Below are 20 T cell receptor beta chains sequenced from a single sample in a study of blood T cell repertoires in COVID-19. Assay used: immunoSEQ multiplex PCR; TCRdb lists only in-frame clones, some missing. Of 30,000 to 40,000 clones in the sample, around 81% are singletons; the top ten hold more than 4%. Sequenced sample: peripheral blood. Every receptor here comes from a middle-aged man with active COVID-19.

For the CDR3, the DNA is TGTGCCAGCAGCCAGCGGGGCTCGGAGACCCAGTACTTC. Translating it yields CASSQRGSETQYF. The chain uses TRBV5-4 and TRBJ2-5; 7 bases line up with TRBD2. V lost 4 bases, J lost 5 bases, and 5 bases stayed unmatched. The CDR3 consists of 13 residues. CDR1 and CDR2 from the germline V gene are SGHNT and YYREEE (reference sequence).

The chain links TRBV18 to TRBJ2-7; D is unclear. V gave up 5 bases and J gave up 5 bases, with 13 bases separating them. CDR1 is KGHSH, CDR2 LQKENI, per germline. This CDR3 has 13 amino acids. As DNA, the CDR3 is TGTGCCAGCTCAGAATCTAGAGGCGACGAGCAGTACTTC. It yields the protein CASSESRGDEQYF.

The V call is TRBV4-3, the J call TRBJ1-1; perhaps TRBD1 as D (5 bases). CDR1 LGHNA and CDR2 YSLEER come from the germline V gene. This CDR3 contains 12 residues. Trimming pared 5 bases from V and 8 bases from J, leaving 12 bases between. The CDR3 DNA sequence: TGCGCCAGCAGCTCCCGGGGGGTCGAAGCTTTCTTT. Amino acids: CASSSRGVEAFF.

The CDR3 loop reads CASSPGTRGTEAFF. DNA for the CDR3: TGTGCCAGCTCACCTGGAACCAGGGGAACTGAAGCTTTCTTT. The chain is built from TRBV18 and TRBJ1-1; D possibly corresponds to TRBD1 (6 bases). With 3 bases removed from V and 5 bases from J, the gap between germline ends came to 13 bases. The CDR3 has 14 amino acids. Germline V CDR1 and CDR2: KGHSH, LQKENI.

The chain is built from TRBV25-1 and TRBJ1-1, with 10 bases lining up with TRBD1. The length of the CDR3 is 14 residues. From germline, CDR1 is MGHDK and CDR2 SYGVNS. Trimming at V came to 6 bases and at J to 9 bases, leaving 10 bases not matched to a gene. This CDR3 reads CASSLLTGQGKAFF. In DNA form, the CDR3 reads TGTGCCAGCAGCCTACTAACGGGACAGGGGAAAGCTTTCTTT.

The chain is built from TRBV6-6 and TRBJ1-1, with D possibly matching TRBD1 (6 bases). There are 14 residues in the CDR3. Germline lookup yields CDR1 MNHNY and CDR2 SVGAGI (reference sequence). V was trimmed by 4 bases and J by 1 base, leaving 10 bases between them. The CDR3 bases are TGTGCCAGCAGTTTACCGGGACAGAACACTGAAGCTTTCTTT. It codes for CASSLPGQNTEAFF.

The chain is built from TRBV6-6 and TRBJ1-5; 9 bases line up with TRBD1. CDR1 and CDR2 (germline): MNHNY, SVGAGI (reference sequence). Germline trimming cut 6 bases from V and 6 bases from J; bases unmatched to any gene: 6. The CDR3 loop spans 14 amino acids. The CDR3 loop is CASRPGTGSQPQHF. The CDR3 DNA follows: TGTGCCAGCAGGCCCGGGACAGGGAGTCAGCCCCAGCATTTT.

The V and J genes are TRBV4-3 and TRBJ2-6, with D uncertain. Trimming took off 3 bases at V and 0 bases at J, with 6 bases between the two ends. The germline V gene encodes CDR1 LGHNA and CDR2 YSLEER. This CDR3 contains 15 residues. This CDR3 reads CASSQSFSGANVLTF. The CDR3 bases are TGCGCCAGCAGCCAGTCCTTCTCTGGGGCCAACGTCCTGACTTTC.

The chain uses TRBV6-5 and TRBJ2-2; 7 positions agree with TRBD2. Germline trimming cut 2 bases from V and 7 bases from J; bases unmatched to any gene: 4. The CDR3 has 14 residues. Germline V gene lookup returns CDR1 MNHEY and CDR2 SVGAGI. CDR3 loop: CASSYGLVGGELFF. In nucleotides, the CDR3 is TGTGCCAGCAGTTACGGACTAGTCGGCGGGGAGCTGTTTTTT.

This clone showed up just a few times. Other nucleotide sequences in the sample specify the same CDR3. CDR3 sequence (DNA): TGTGCCAGCAGGATAGCGGGGGGTCACAATGAGCAGTTCTTC. Translated: CASRIAGGHNEQFF. The rearrangement links TRBV6-5 to TRBJ2-1; 10 nucleotides line up with TRBD2. V lost 6 bases to trimming and J lost 5 bases; unmatched junction nucleotides: 4. Per germline, CDR1 MNHEY and CDR2 SVGAGI. This CDR3 has 14 residues.

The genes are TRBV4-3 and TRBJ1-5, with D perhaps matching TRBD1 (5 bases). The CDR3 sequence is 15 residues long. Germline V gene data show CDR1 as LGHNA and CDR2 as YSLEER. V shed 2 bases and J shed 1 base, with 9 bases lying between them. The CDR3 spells CASSQSRQSNQPQHF. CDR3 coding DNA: TGCGCCAGCAGCCAAAGTCGACAGAGCAATCAGCCCCAGCATTTT.

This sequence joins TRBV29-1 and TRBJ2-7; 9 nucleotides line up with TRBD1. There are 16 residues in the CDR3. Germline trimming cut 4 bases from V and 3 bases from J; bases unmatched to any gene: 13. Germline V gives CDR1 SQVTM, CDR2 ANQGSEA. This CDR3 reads CSVVTLAPTGGYEQYF. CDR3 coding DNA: TGCAGCGTTGTCACCCTGGCGCCGACAGGGGGCTACGAGCAGTACTTC.

The CDR3 nucleotides read TGTGCCAGCAGGTCACCGGGACAGGGCGACTATGGCTACACCTTC. Protein sequence: CASRSPGQGDYGYTF. V is TRBV6-5 and J is TRBJ1-2, with 9 bases fitting TRBD1. The ends lost 6 bases at V and 3 bases at J; junction bases unmatched: 8. In germline, CDR1 is MNHEY, CDR2 SVGAGI. This CDR3 is 15 amino acids long.

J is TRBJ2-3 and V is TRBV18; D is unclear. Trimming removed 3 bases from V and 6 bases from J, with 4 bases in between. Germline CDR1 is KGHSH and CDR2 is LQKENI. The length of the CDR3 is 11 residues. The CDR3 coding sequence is TGTGCCAGCTCACCCGCGGATACGCAGTATTTT. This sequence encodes CASSPADTQYF. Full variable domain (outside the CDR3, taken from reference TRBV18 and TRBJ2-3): NAGVMQNPRHLVRRRGQEARLRCSPMKGHSHVYWYRQLPEEGLKFMVYLQKENIIDESGMPKERFSAEFPKEGPSILRIQQVVRGDSAAYFCASSPADTQYFGPGTRLTVL.

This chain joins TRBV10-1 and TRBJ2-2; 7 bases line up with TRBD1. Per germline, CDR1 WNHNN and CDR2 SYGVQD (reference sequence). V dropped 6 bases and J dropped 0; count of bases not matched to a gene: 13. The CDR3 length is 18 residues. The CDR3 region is CASRGQILLIANTGELFF. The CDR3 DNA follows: TGCGCCAGCAGGGGACAGATTTTACTTATCGCGAACACCGGGGAGCTGTTTTTT.

The CDR3 DNA reads TGTGCCAGCAGTTACTTACAGGGTAACAATCAGCCCCAGCATTTT. Translating gives CASSYLQGNNQPQHF. The chain carries TRBV6-6 and TRBJ1-5; tentatively, D is TRBD1 (6 bases). Germline V gives CDR1 MNHNY, CDR2 SVGAGI (reference sequence). V gave up 1 base and J gave up 3 bases, with 10 bases separating them. CDR3 length: 15 amino acids.

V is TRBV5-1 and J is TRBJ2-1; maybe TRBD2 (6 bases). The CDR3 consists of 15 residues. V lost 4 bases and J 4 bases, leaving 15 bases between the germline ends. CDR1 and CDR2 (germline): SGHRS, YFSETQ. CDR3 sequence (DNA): TGCGCCAGCAGCGTGACAGAGACTAGATACAATGAGCAGTTCTTC. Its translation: CASSVTETRYNEQFF. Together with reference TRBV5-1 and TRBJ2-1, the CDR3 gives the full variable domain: KAGVTQTPRYLIKTRGQQVTLSCSPISGHRSVSWYQQTPGQGLQFLFEYFSETQRNKGNFPGRFSGRQFSNSRSEMNVSTLELGDSALYLCASSVTETRYNEQFFGPGTRLTVL.

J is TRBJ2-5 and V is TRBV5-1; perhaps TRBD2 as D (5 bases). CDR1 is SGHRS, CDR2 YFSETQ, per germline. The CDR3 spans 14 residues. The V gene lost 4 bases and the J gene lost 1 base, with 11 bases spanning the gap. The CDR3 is CASSPTGLQETQYF. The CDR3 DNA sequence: TGCGCCAGCAGCCCAACCGGACTCCAAGAGACCCAGTACTTC.

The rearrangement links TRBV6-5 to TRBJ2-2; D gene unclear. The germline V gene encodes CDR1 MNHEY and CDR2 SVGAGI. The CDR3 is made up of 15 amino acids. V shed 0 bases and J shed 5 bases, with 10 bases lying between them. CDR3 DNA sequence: TGTGCCAGCAGTTACTCGAGGCCATGGACCGGGGAGCTGTTTTTT. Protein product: CASSYSRPWTGELFF.

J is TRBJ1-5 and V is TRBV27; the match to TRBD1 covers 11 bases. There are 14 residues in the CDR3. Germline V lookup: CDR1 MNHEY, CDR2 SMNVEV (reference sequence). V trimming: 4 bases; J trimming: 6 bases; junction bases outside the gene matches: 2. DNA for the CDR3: TGTGCCAGCAGTTGGGGGACAGGGGGTCAGCCCCAGCATTTT. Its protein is CASSWGTGGQPQHF.